Each of the 11 T cell receptor beta chains below was sequenced from the same sample in a study of control samples from healthy donors and cancer patients. Sequenced by immunoSEQ multiplex PCR; TCRdb stores in-frame clones only, minus some. The sample has about 200,000 clones, and its top ten clones hold roughly 2%. The sequenced sample consisted of blood. These receptor sequences come from a woman aged 30 to 39 in good health.

This chain uses TRBV19 with TRBJ2-5, with 7 bases identical to TRBD2. Germline CDR1 reads LNHDA; CDR2 reads SQIVND (reference sequence). The CDR3 sequence is 15 residues long. The V gene end was trimmed by 3 bases and the J gene end by 2 bases; junction bases not matched to a gene: 6. CDR3: CASSMWGRGQETQYF. The CDR3 bases are TGTGCCAGTAGTATGTGGGGGAGGGGACAAGAGACCCAGTACTTC.

This chain links TRBV28 with TRBJ1-2; D gene uncertain. The CDR3 totals 10 residues. The germline V gene encodes CDR1 MDHEN and CDR2 SYDVKM. V lost 3 bases and J 6 bases, leaving 2 bases between the germline ends. CDR3 nucleotide sequence: TGTGCCAGCAGTTTCCATGGCTACACCTTC. Translated: CASSFHGYTF.

This chain links TRBV5-1 with TRBJ1-5, with D perhaps matching TRBD1 (6 bases). Germline lookup yields CDR1 SGHRS and CDR2 YFSETQ. The V end was cut by 4 bases, the J end by 0 bases, with 11 bases between. The CDR3 runs to 15 residues. The CDR3 loop is CASSPGGPSNQPQHF. As DNA, the CDR3 is TGCGCCAGCAGCCCGGGGGGCCCTAGCAATCAGCCCCAGCATTTT.

This chain uses TRBV9 with TRBJ2-1; 11 positions match TRBD2. This CDR3 is built from 18 residues. Germline V gene sequence: CDR1 SGDLS, CDR2 YYNGEE. Trimming removed 3 bases from V and 3 bases from J; junction bases left unmatched: 11. CDR3 coding DNA: TGTGCCAGCAGCGCCCTGTTTAGCGGGGGGGTGATCTACAATGAGCAGTTCTTC. Amino acid sequence: CASSALFSGGVIYNEQFF.

The gene calls are TRBV5-1 and TRBJ1-1; perhaps TRBD1 as D (6 bases). The germline V gene has CDR1 SGHRS and CDR2 YFSETQ. Trimming stripped 5 bases from V and 1 base from J, with 6 bases between. The CDR3 contains 12 residues. CDR3 sequence reads: CASRGGNTEAFF. CDR3 in DNA: TGCGCCAGCAGAGGGGGGAACACTGAAGCTTTCTTT.

The chain recombines TRBV4-2 with TRBJ2-1, with D maybe TRBD1 (5 bases). Germline CDR1 is LGHNA and CDR2 is YNFKEQ. V was pared by 1 base and J by 7 bases, with 11 bases between. The CDR3 loop spans 14 amino acids. The CDR3 DNA follows: TGTGCCAGCAGCCAAGGGGCCCCAGGGAATGAGCAGTTCTTC. Encoded protein: CASSQGAPGNEQFF.

This chain uses TRBV30 with TRBJ2-2; the match to TRBD2 covers 8 bases. Germline lookup yields CDR1 GTSNPN and CDR2 SVGIG (reference sequence). The CDR3 loop spans 15 amino acids. Trimming cost V 0 bases and J 6 bases; bases outside gene matches: 6. CDR3 residues: CAWSVPGGEAGELFF. The CDR3 DNA is TGTGCCTGGAGTGTACCGGGGGGGGAGGCCGGGGAGCTGTTTTTT.

The chain recombines TRBV10-3 with TRBJ2-7; D call uncertain. The CDR3 has 12 amino acids. From germline, CDR1 is ENHRY and CDR2 SYGVKD. V was cut by 1 base and J by 6 bases, with 7 bases left in between. The CDR3 sequence: CAISEFLAEQYF. The CDR3 DNA reads TGTGCCATCAGTGAGTTCCTGGCCGAGCAGTACTTC.

A remark on this clone: The same CDR3 is also encoded by other DNA sequences in this sample. The V and J genes are TRBV29-1 and TRBJ1-1; D is ambiguous. The CDR3 is 13 residues long. Trimming stripped 3 bases from V and 2 bases from J, with 10 bases between. The germline gives CDR1 SQVTM, CDR2 ANQGSEA. The CDR3 DNA sequence: TGCAGCGTTGAGTTGGCGCTAAACACTGAAGCTTTCTTT. This translates into CSVELALNTEAFF.

The V call is TRBV5-1, the J call TRBJ2-5; no clear D. Germline V gene lookup returns CDR1 SGHRS and CDR2 YFSETQ. The CDR3 extends over 13 amino acids. Trimming cost V 5 bases and J 4 bases, with 12 bases left between them. The CDR3 sequence: CASRAQVGETQYF. In DNA form, the CDR3 reads TGCGCCAGCAGGGCGCAGGTTGGAGAGACCCAGTACTTC.

V gene TRBV18 combines with J gene TRBJ1-5; the D gene is possibly TRBD1 (5 bases). The V gene's germline CDR1 is KGHSH and CDR2 LQKENI. V was trimmed by 2 bases and J by 4 bases, leaving 15 bases between them. This CDR3 is 16 amino acids long. The CDR3 nucleotides are TGTGCCAGCTCACCAGTTGGGGGGAGTACAAATCAGCCCCAGCATTTT. This sequence encodes CASSPVGGSTNQPQHF. The full variable domain, its missing parts supplied by reference TRBV18 and TRBJ1-5, is NAGVMQNPRHLVRRRGQEARLRCSPMKGHSHVYWYRQLPEEGLKFMVYLQKENIIDESGMPKERFSAEFPKEGPSILRIQQVVRGDSAAYFCASSPVGGSTNQPQHFGDGTRLSIL.